This record concerns one T cell receptor beta chain sequence. The CDR3 runs 17 residues. Germline loops: CDR1 SGHDT, CDR2 YYEEEE. The V and J ends lost 0 bases and 1 base, in that order; junction bases with no gene match: 4. The data originate from a study of blood T cell repertoires in COVID-19. Sequenced by immunoSEQ multiplex PCR; TCRdb stores in-frame clones only, minus some. This sample has approximately 260,000 clones, with around nine tenths found just once. This chain links TRBV5-6 with TRBJ2-3; 11 nucleotides align to TRBD2. The sequence was collected from a woman in her thirties or forties who had recovered from COVID-19. The sequenced sample was peripheral blood. CDR3 sequence reads: CASSLVRGLAGTDTQYF. The DNA of the CDR3 is TGTGCCAGCAGCTTGGTAAGGGGACTAGCGGGCACAGATACGCAGTATTTT.